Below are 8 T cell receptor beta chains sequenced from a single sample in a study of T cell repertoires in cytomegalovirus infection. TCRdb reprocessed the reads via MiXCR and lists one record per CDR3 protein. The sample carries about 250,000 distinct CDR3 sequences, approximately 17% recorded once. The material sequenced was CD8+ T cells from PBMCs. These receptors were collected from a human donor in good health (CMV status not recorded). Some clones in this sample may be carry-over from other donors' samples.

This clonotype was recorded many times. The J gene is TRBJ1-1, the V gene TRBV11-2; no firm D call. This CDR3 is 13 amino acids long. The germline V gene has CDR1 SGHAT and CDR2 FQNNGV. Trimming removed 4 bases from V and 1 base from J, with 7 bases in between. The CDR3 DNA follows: TGTGCCAGCAGCTCAAGCGCGAACACTGAAGCTTTCTTT. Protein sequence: CASSSSANTEAFF.

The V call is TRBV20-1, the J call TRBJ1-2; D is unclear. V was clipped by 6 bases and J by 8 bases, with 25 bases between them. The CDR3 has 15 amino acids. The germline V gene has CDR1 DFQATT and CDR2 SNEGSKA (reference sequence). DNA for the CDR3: TGCAGTGCGCGGAACCTTGCGGCGGATGCTCGAGGCTACACCTTC. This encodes CSARNLAADARGYTF.

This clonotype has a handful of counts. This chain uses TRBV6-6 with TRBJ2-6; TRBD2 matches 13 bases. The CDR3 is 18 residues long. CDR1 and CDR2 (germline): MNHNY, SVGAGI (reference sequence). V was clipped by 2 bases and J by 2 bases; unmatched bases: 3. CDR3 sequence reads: CASSYTSGGAAGANVLTF. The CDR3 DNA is TGTGCCAGCAGTTACACTAGCGGGGGGGCGGCTGGGGCCAACGTCCTGACTTTC.

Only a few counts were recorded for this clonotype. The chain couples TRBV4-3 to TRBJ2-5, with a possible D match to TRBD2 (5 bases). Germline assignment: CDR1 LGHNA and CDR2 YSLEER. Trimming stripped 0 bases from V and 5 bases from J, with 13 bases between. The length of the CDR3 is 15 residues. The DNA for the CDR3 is TGCGCCAGCAGCCAAGATCGAGGGTTTGGGGAGACCCAGTACTTC. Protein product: CASSQDRGFGETQYF.

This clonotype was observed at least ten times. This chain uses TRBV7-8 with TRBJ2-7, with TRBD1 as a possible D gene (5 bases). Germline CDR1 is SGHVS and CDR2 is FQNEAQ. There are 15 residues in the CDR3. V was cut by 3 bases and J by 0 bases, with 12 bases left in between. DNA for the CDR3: TGTGCCAGCAGCTTCGATCAGACAGTCTCCTACGAGCAGTACTTC. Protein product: CASSFDQTVSYEQYF.

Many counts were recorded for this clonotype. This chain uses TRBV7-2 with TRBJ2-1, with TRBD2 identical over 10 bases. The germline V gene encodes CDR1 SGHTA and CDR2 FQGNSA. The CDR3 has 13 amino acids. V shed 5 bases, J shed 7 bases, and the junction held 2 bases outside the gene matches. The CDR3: CASSRTSGNEQFF. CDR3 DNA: TGTGCCAGCAGCCGGACTAGCGGTAATGAGCAGTTCTTC.

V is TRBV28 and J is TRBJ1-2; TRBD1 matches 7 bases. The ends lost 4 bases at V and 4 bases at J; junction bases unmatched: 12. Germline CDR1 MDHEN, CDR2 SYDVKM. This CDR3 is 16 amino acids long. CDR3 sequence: CASSSPGTENVYGYTF. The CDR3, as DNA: TGTGCCAGCAGTTCCCCGGGGACAGAGAACGTCTATGGCTACACCTTC.

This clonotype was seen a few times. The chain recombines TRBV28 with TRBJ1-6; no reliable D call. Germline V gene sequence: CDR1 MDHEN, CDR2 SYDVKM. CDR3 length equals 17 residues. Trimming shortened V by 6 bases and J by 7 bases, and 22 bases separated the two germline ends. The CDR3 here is CASSLTPVPSQNSPLHF. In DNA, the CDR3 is TGTGCCAGCAGCCTGACCCCGGTTCCCAGTCAGAATTCACCCCTCCACTTT.